The 27 T cell receptor beta chains below all came from one sample that was sequenced in a study of blood T cell repertoires in COVID-19. Here immunoSEQ multiplex PCR was the method, and the copy in TCRdb shows in-frame clones only, minus some. Among approximately 25,000 clones listed, about 92% were seen once. The sequenced sample was peripheral blood. The receptors were gathered from a man aged 65 to 79 with active COVID-19.

The rearrangement joins TRBV25-1 to TRBJ1-1, with D perhaps TRBD1 (6 bases). Germline-derived CDR1 and CDR2 are MGHDK and SYGVNS. The V end was cut by 2 bases, the J end by 0 bases, with 13 bases between. This CDR3 is 16 amino acids long. The CDR3 reads CASSETRTVLNTEAFF. The DNA of the CDR3 is TGTGCCAGCAGTGAAACCCGGACAGTATTGAACACTGAAGCTTTCTTT.

The rearrangement uses TRBV4-2 and TRBJ1-1, with a possible D match to TRBD1 (6 bases). CDR3 size: 15 residues. Germline V gene data show CDR1 as LGHNA and CDR2 as YNFKEQ. Deletions cut 3 bases from V and 5 bases from J, with 16 bases between. The CDR3 region is CASSHPGGGYTEAFF. As DNA, the CDR3 is TGTGCCAGCAGCCACCCCGGGGGGGGCTATACTGAAGCTTTCTTT.

The chain recombines TRBV7-9 with TRBJ1-6; 7 nucleotides match TRBD1. The length of the CDR3 is 16 residues. V lost 6 bases, J lost 7 bases, and 12 bases stayed unmatched. Per germline, CDR1 SEHNR and CDR2 FQNEAQ (reference sequence). CDR3: CASSSRRGTDNSPLHF. In DNA form, the CDR3 reads TGTGCCAGCAGTTCCCGGAGGGGGACAGACAATTCACCCCTCCACTTT.

This chain uses TRBV4-3 with TRBJ2-1, with 10 positions matching TRBD2. V shed 2 bases, J shed 5 bases, and the junction held 6 bases outside the gene matches. CDR3 length equals 16 residues. Germline CDR1 is LGHNA and CDR2 is YSLEER. The DNA of the CDR3 is TGCGCCAGCAGCCAAATAGCGGGAGGTTTGGACAATGAGCAGTTCTTC. Its translation is CASSQIAGGLDNEQFF.

The chain couples TRBV7-3 to TRBJ1-2, with D possibly TRBD1 on 5 matching bases. Trimming removed 1 base at V and 3 bases at J, with 15 bases between. Germline values: CDR1 SGHTA, CDR2 FQGTGA. CDR3 length: 16 amino acids. CDR3 sequence: CASSLIRDRRHYGYTF. The CDR3 DNA is TGTGCCAGCAGCTTAATCAGGGATCGGCGCCACTATGGCTACACCTTC. The whole variable domain, remainder taken from reference TRBV7-3 and TRBJ1-2, is GAGVSQTPSNKVTEKGKYVELRCDPISGHTALYWYRQSLGQGPEFLIYFQGTGAADDSGLPNDRFFAVRPEGSVSTLKIQRTERGDSAVYLCASSLIRDRRHYGYTFGSGTRLTVV.

The gene calls are TRBV28 and TRBJ2-1; TRBD2 might be the D (5 bases). The V gene lost 4 bases and the J gene lost 6 bases, with 22 bases spanning the gap. Germline CDR1 and CDR2: MDHEN and SYDVKM. CDR3 size: 17 residues. CDR3 loop: CASSSPFAGDLTNEQFF. CDR3 DNA sequence: TGTGCCAGCAGTTCCCCGTTCGCGGGTGACCTTACCAATGAGCAGTTCTTC.

The chain uses TRBV3-1 (or the pseudogene TRBV3-2) and TRBJ1-1; 8 bases fit TRBD1. CDR1 LGHDT and CDR2 YNNKEL come from the germline V gene (reference sequence). The J segment lost 6 bases and the V segment lost 3 bases, leaving 9 bases of the junction unmatched. This CDR3 region has 15 residues. Here the CDR3 reads CASSHGQGRLAEAFF. The CDR3 nucleotides are TGTGCCAGCAGCCACGGACAGGGAAGACTGGCTGAAGCTTTCTTT.

The chain uses TRBV6-6 and TRBJ1-2; unclear D gene. Per germline, CDR1 MNHNY and CDR2 SVGAGI (reference sequence). Trimming stripped 0 bases from V and 4 bases from J, with 6 bases between. This CDR3 is built from 13 residues. The CDR3 DNA is TGTGCCAGCAGTTACTCAAGGAGCTATGGCTACACCTTC. This gives the protein CASSYSRSYGYTF.

Only one count was recorded for this clone. The chain links TRBV15 to TRBJ2-5; 7 positions agree with TRBD2. The V gene's germline CDR1 is LNHNV and CDR2 YYDKDF (reference sequence). The V and J ends lost 1 base and 4 bases, in that order; junction bases with no gene match: 9. This CDR3 is built from 16 residues. CDR3 nucleotide sequence: TGTGCCACCAGCAGAGCCGGGACTAAGGTTAGAGAGACCCAGTACTTC. It translates to CATSRAGTKVRETQYF.

This chain uses TRBV11-3 with TRBJ2-7; TRBD2 is a possible D gene (5 bases). Germline V lookup: CDR1 SGHNT, CDR2 YENEEA. The CDR3 is 14 amino acids. Trimming removed 5 bases from V and 1 base from J, with 12 bases in between. The CDR3: CASSPMGRSYEQYF. The CDR3 DNA sequence: TGTGCCAGCAGCCCAATGGGGAGATCCTACGAGCAGTACTTC.

The chain employs TRBV6-5 and TRBJ1-2; no firm D call. The CDR3 loop spans 14 amino acids. V was shortened by 5 bases and J by 6 bases, with 16 bases between the two germline ends. From germline, CDR1 is MNHEY and CDR2 SVGAGI. Written as DNA, the CDR3 is TGTGCCAGCAGTCCCCCCAGCGAGGTAGATGGCTACACCTTC. Its protein is CASSPPSEVDGYTF.

The CDR3 DNA sequence: TGTGCCAGCAGCTCGGGGACTAGCGGAGGTAACAATGAGCAGTTCTTC. Residues: CASSSGTSGGNNEQFF. The V and J genes are TRBV9 and TRBJ2-1, with TRBD2 identical over 11 bases. V was pared by 4 bases and J by 5 bases, with 8 bases of the junction left unmatched. Germline values: CDR1 SGDLS, CDR2 YYNGEE. This CDR3 region has 16 residues.

V gene TRBV18 combines with J gene TRBJ2-3; 9 nucleotides agree with TRBD1. The germline V gene has CDR1 KGHSH and CDR2 LQKENI. The CDR3 consists of 14 residues. Trimming cost V 5 bases and J 3 bases; bases outside gene matches: 3. The CDR3 loop is CASSGQGLTDTQYF. Written as DNA, the CDR3 is TGTGCCAGCTCAGGACAGGGGTTGACAGATACGCAGTATTTT.

The V call is TRBV19, the J call TRBJ2-7; 7 bases fit TRBD1. CDR3 length equals 13 residues. V lost 5 bases, J lost 4 bases, and 5 bases stayed unmatched. Per the germline V gene, CDR1 is LNHDA and CDR2 is SQIVND (reference sequence). In nucleotides, the CDR3 is TGTGCCAGTAGTCGAGGGACAGCTTACGAGCAGTACTTC. Its translation: CASSRGTAYEQYF.

This clone has only one observation. This rearrangement joins TRBV30 to TRBJ1-4; 11 positions agree with TRBD1. Looked up from germline, CDR1 is GTSNPN and CDR2 is SVGIG (reference sequence). CDR3 length: 15 residues. Germline trimming cut 2 bases from V and 7 bases from J; bases unmatched to any gene: 6. The CDR3 nucleotides read TGTGCCTGGAGTTTTCCGGGACAGGGGGTTGAAAAACTGTTTTTT. This codes for CAWSFPGQGVEKLFF.

The chain carries TRBV29-1 and TRBJ1-5; 8 positions agree with TRBD1. J gave up 4 bases and V 8 bases, and 13 bases lay outside the gene matches. This CDR3 has 15 amino acids. CDR1 SQVTM and CDR2 ANQGSEA come from the germline V gene. DNA of the CDR3: TGCAGCTTCACCGGCGGGACAGGACCTAATCAGCCCCAGCATTTT. Translation gives CSFTGGTGPNQPQHF.

The chain carries TRBV18 and TRBJ2-7; D is perhaps TRBD2 (6 bases). In germline, CDR1 is KGHSH, CDR2 LQKENI. Between the trimmed V and J ends, which lost 0 bases and 3 bases, there was a span of 9 bases. The length of the CDR3 is 14 residues. CDR3 nucleotide sequence: TGTGCCAGCTCACCACCGTCGGGACTCTACGAGCAGTACTTC. It translates to CASSPPSGLYEQYF.

A few counts support this clone. The chain joins TRBV2 to TRBJ1-2; a weak D match, TRBD1 (5 bases). V dropped 4 bases and J dropped 5 bases, with 17 bases sitting between them. Looked up from germline, CDR1 is SNHLY and CDR2 is FYNNEI. The CDR3 is 15 amino acids. CDR3 protein: CASSARAGGVYGYTF. The CDR3 DNA sequence: TGTGCCAGCAGTGCCCGGGCAGGAGGGGTTTATGGCTACACCTTC.

This CDR3 reads CATSAAGPQETQYF. The CDR3 DNA follows: TGTGCCACCAGTGCGGCGGGCCCCCAAGAGACCCAGTACTTC. V and J are TRBV24-1 and TRBJ2-5; tentative D call: TRBD2 (5 bases). The CDR3 contains 14 residues. Trimming took off 5 bases at V and 1 base at J, with 10 bases between the two ends. In germline, CDR1 is KGHDR, CDR2 SFDVKD.

This clone is a singleton in its sample. The chain couples TRBV5-1 to TRBJ1-1; TRBD1 might be the D (5 bases). V lost 2 bases and J 2 bases, leaving 10 bases between the germline ends. Per germline, CDR1 SGHRS and CDR2 YFSETQ. The CDR3 is 14 residues long. Here the CDR3 reads CASSLQVSNTEAFF. CDR3 DNA sequence: TGCGCCAGCAGCTTACAGGTTTCCAACACTGAAGCTTTCTTT.

V gene TRBV11-3 combines with J gene TRBJ2-3; 13 bases line up with TRBD2. The germline CDR1 and CDR2 sequences are SGHNT and YENEEA. The V and J ends lost 4 bases and 1 base, in that order; junction bases with no gene match: 2. CDR3 length: 16 residues. In nucleotides, the CDR3 is TGTGCCAGCAGCTCCGGACTAGCGGGAGGCACAGATACGCAGTATTTT. Translated: CASSSGLAGGTDTQYF.

This chain links TRBV28 with TRBJ2-7, with 9 bases identical to TRBD1. The CDR3 covers 15 residues. CDR1 and CDR2 (germline): MDHEN, SYDVKM. V shed 5 bases, J shed 5 bases, and the junction held 10 bases outside the gene matches. The CDR3 nucleotides read TGTGCCAGCAGTGTCAACAGGGGGCCCGGGAACGAGCAGTACTTC. Translated: CASSVNRGPGNEQYF.

The V gene is TRBV7-2, the J gene TRBJ2-5; D might be TRBD2 (6 bases). The CDR3 spans 14 residues. The germline CDR1 and CDR2 sequences are SGHTA and FQGNSA. Between the trimmed V and J ends, which lost 3 bases and 2 bases, there was a span of 10 bases. This CDR3 is CASSFGGIQETQYF. The CDR3 DNA sequence: TGTGCCAGCAGCTTTGGGGGGATACAAGAGACCCAGTACTTC.

The rearrangement uses TRBV28 and TRBJ1-2, with 7 bases that match TRBD1. Germline CDR1 MDHEN, CDR2 SYDVKM. The V and J ends lost 1 base and 5 bases, in that order; junction bases with no gene match: 1. The CDR3 runs to 13 residues. CDR3 protein: CASSLYRGYGYTF. CDR3 coding DNA: TGTGCCAGCAGTTTATACAGGGGATATGGCTACACCTTC.

The J gene is TRBJ1-2, the V gene TRBV12-3 or TRBV12-4; 7 bases are a match to TRBD1. The CDR3 is 13 amino acids. With V trimmed by 4 bases and J by 5 bases, 4 bases remained unmatched. The CDR3 loop is CASSSKGQYGYTF. Here the CDR3 DNA reads TGTGCCAGCAGTTCAAAGGGACAGTATGGCTACACCTTC.

The chain employs TRBV15 and TRBJ2-7; 12 positions match TRBD2. Germline V gene lookup returns CDR1 LNHNV and CDR2 YYDKDF (reference sequence). J lost 2 bases, V lost 0 bases, and 8 bases had no gene match. This CDR3 has 18 amino acids. The CDR3, as DNA: TGTGCCACCAGCAGAGAAGGGGCTAGCGGGAGGGCCACCTACGAGCAGTACTTC. Protein: CATSREGASGRATYEQYF.

The chain is built from TRBV7-2 and TRBJ2-7, with D maybe TRBD2 (6 bases). This CDR3 spans 17 amino acids. Germline V lookup: CDR1 SGHTA, CDR2 FQGNSA. V lost 5 bases and J lost 0, with 20 bases in between. This chain's CDR3 is CASSPGIGGRSSYEQYF. CDR3 bases: TGTGCCAGCAGCCCTGGGATCGGAGGGCGTAGCTCCTACGAGCAGTACTTC.